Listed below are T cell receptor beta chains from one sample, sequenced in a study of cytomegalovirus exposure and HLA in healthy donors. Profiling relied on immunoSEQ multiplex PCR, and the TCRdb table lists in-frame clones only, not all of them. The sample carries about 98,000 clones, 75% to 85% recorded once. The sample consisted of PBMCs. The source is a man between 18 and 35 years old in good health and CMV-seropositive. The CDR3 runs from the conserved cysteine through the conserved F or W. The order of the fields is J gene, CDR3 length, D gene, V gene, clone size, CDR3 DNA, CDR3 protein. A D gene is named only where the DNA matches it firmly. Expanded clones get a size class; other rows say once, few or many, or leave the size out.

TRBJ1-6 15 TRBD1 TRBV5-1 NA TGCGCCAGCAGCTTGAGGGGGCAGGGTAATTCACCCCTCCACTTT CASSLRGQGNSPLHF
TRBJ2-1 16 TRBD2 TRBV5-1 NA TGCGCCAGCAGCTTTCCACTAGCGGGGATGGACAATGAGCAGTTCTTC CASSFPLAGMDNEQFF
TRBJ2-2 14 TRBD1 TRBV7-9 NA TGTGCCAGCAGCGACGCAGGGGGCTCTGGGGAGCTGTTTTTT CASSDAGGSGELFF
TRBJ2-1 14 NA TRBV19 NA TGTGCCAGTAGTATAGGAGGGTTGATCAATGAGCAGTTCTTC CASSIGGLINEQFF
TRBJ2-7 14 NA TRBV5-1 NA TGCGCCAGCAGCTTACGGGACACGGACTACGAGCAGTACTTC CASSLRDTDYEQYF
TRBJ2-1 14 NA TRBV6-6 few TGTGCCAGCAGTTACAGTTACGGGATGAATGAGCAGTTCTTC CASSYSYGMNEQFF
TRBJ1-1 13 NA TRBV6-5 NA TGTGCCAGCAGCCGGACAGCTAACACTGAAGCTTTCTTT CASSRTANTEAFF
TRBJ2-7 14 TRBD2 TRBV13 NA TGTGCCAGCAGCTCGAGCGGGGGGGCAAGCGAGCAGTACTTC CASSSSGGASEQYF
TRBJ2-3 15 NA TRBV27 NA TGTGCCAGCAGTTTTTTGAGCGAAAGCACAGATACGCAGTATTTT CASSFLSESTDTQYF
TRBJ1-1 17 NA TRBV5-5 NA TGTGCCAGCAGCTTGTTCTTGATCGGGGGGCAAGACACTGAAGCTTTCTTT CASSLFLIGGQDTEAFF
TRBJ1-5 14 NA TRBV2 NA TGTGCCAGCAGCGAGGGGCGGGGGCTAGGACCCCAGCATTTT CASSEGRGLGPQHF
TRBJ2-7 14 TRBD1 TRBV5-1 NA TGCGCCAGCAGCGCCCGGACAGGTACCTACGAGCAGTACTTC CASSARTGTYEQYF
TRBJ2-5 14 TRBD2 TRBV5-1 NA TGCGCCAGCAGCTTGACCAGCGGGGAAGAGACCCAGTACTTC CASSLTSGEETQYF
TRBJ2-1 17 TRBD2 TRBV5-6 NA TGTGCCAGCAAGTTACTAGCGGGGGGTACAAATTTCGATGAGCAGTTCTTC CASKLLAGGTNFDEQFF
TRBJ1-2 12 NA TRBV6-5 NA TGTGCCAGCATTGACAGCTTGGGAGGCTACACCTTC CASIDSLGGYTF
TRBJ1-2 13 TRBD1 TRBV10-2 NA TGCGCCAGCAGTGACCGGGACAGAAATGGCTACACCTTC CASSDRDRNGYTF
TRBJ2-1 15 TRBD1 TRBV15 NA TGTGCCACCAGCGGGGGACAGGGAGGACTCAATGAGCAGTTCTTC CATSGGQGGLNEQFF
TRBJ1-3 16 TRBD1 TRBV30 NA TGTGCCTGGAGTGGACAGGGGTCGCGTCTTGGAAACACCATATATTTT CAWSGQGSRLGNTIYF
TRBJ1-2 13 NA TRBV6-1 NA TGTGCCAGCAGTGAATACAGAATCGACGGCTACACCTTC CASSEYRIDGYTF
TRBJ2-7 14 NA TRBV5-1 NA TGCGCCAGCAAGCCCTCCTCCTACTCCTACGAGCAGTACTTC CASKPSSYSYEQYF
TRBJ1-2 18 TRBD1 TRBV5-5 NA TGTGCCAGCAGACTCCAGGCCGGGACAGGGAACCTAAACTATGGCTACACCTTC CASRLQAGTGNLNYGYTF
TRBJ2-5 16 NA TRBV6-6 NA TGTGCCAGCAGTTACTCCCGCCGGGGGCGGGGGGAGACCCAGTACTTC CASSYSRRGRGETQYF
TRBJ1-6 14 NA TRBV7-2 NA TGTGCCAGCAGCTTACAGGGGAATAATTCACCCCTCCACTTT CASSLQGNNSPLHF
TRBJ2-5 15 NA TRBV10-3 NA TGTGCCATCAGTGAGTCGGTAGACTTACAAGAGACCCAGTACTTC CAISESVDLQETQYF
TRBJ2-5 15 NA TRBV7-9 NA TGTGCCAGCAGCCCGAGTAGGGGTAGGCAAGAGACCCAGTACTTC CASSPSRGRQETQYF
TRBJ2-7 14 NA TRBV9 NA TGTGCCAGCAGCCCCGAAGCGGGCTCCTACGAGCAGTACTTC CASSPEAGSYEQYF
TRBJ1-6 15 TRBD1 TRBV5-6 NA TGTGCCAGCAGCCGCGGACAGGGTAATAATTCACCCCTCCACTTT CASSRGQGNNSPLHF
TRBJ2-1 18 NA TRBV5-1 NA TGCGCCAGCAGCGCTTCCCCCGGACAGAATAATATGCCTAATGAGCAGTTCTTC CASSASPGQNNMPNEQFF
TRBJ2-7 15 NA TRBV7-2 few TGTGCCAGCAGCTTAGTGGGGGCAGGGAGTTACGAGCAGTACTTC CASSLVGAGSYEQYF
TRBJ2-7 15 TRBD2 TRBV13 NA TGTGCCAGCAGCTGGGGACTAGCGGACTCCTACGAGCAGTACTTC CASSWGLADSYEQYF
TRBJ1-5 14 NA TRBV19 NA TGTGCCAGTAGTATAGCAGGGTCCCATCAGCCCCAGCATTTT CASSIAGSHQPQHF
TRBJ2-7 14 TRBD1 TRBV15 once TGTGCCACCAGCGACACTGGACAGGCCTACGAGCAGTACTTC CATSDTGQAYEQYF
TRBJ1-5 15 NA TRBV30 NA TGTGCCTGGAGTGTCCAATTGATCGGGAATCAGCCCCAGCATTTT CAWSVQLIGNQPQHF
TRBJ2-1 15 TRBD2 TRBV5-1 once TGCGCCAGCACTAGAGGCGGGGGGTCCTACAATGAGCAGTTCTTC CASTRGGGSYNEQFF
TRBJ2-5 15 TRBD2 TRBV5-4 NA TGTGCCAGCAGCTCTGGACTAGCGGGGGGAGAGACCCAGTACTTC CASSSGLAGGETQYF
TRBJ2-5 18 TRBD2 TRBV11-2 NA TGTGCCAGCGGCACATCCGGGACTAGCGGGACCTACGGGGAGACCCAGTACTTC CASGTSGTSGTYGETQYF
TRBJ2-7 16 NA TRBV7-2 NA TGTGCCAGCAGCTTAGTTGCCCACAGGGCTTCCTACGAGCAGTACTTC CASSLVAHRASYEQYF
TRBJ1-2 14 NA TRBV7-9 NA TGTGCCGGGGCTATGACAAGGACCGGAAGGGGCTACACCTTC CAGAMTRTGRGYTF
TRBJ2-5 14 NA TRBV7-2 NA TGTGCCAGCAGCTTAACGCTAGATCAAGAGACCCAGTACTTC CASSLTLDQETQYF
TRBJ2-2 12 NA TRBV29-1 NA TGCAGCGTTAGCGGTCAAACCGGGGAGCTGTTTTTT CSVSGQTGELFF
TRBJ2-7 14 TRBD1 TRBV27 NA TGTGCCAGCAGTGGGGGACAGGGGGGTCACGAGCAGTACTTC CASSGGQGGHEQYF